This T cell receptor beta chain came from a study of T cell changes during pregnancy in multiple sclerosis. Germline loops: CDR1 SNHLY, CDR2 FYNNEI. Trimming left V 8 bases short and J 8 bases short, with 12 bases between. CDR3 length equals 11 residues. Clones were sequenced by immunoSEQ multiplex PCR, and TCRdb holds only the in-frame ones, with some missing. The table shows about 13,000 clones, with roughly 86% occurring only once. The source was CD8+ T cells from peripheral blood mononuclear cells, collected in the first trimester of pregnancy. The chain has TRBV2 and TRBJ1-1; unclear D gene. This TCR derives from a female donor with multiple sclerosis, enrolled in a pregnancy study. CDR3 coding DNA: TGTGCCAGCCGATTGGAGGCCGAAGCTTTCTTT. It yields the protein CASRLEAEAFF.